Sequencing of this T cell receptor beta chain was carried out in a study of T cells expressing NK-cell markers. TCRdb reprocessed the 5' RACE reads and keeps a single row for each CDR3 protein, giving no DNA. The sample data list over 250,000 distinct CDR3 sequences. Germline CDR1 and CDR2: MNHEY and SVGEGT. The CDR3 sequence is 14 residues long. This receptor was taken from a woman aged 18 to 75 in good health. The rearrangement joins TRBV6-2 or TRBV6-3 to TRBJ2-2. Sequenced material: blood T cells: a sorted CD56 or NKG2C T cell subset, CD4+ or CD8+ T cells, or bulk PBMC T cells (not recorded which). The CDR3 spells CASSFIIRAGELFF.